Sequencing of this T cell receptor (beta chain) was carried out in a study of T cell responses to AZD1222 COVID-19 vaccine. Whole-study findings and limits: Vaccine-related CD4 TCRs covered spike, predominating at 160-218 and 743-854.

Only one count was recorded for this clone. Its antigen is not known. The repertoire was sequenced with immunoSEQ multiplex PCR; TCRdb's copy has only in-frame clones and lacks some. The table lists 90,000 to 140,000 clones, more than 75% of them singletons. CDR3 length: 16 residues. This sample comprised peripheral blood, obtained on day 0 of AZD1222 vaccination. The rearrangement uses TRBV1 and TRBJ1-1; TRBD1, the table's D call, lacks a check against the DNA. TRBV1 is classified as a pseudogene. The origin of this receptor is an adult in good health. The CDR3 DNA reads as TGCACCAGCAGCCAAGATCAGGCAGGCCGGAACACTGAAGCTTTCTTT. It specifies CTSSQDQAGRNTEAFF.